This TCR beta chain was found in a study of blood T cell repertoires in COVID-19. In the study's own analysis: Reference gene primer amplification in the assay estimated nucleated cell counts. The method was immunoSEQ multiplex PCR; TCRdb's version includes in-frame clones alone and lacks a portion of them. The DNA was the basis for D and trimming; V, J and clone size are from that table. Of about 14,000 clones detected, 55% to 85% appear once; the ten largest clones hold approximately 9.8%. Specimen: peripheral blood. This clonotype originated in a man aged 65 to 79 with acute or convalescent COVID-19.

The CDR3 loop is CASKVRQGTAESSTDTQYF. The CDR3 DNA reads as TGTGCCAGCAAGGTTAGACAGGGCACCGCGGAGTCAAGCACAGATACGCAGTATTTT. The gene calls are TRBV6-8 and TRBJ2-3; 7 positions match TRBD1. CDR3 length equals 19 residues. J was trimmed by 0 bases and V by 7 bases; bases with no gene match: 19. Germline V gene lookup returns CDR1 MNHGY and CDR2 SAAAGT.